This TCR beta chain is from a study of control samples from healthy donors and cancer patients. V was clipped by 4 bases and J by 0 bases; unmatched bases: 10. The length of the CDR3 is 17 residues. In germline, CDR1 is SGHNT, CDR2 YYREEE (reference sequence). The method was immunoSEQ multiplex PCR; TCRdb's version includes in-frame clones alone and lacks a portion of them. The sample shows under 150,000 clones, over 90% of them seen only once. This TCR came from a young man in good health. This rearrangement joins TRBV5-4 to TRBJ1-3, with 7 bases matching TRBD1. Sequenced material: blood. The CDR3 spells CASSQESRDSSGNTIYF. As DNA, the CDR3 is TGTGCCAGCAGCCAGGAAAGTCGGGACAGCTCTGGAAACACCATATATTTT.